Each of the 8 T cell receptor beta chains below was sequenced from the same sample in a study of OX40 agonist ivuxolimab in advanced cancers. The protocol was immunoSEQ multiplex PCR, while the TCRdb copy is restricted to in-frame clones and leaves out a portion. Among approximately 79,000 clones listed, 87% were seen once. Sequences were derived from CD4+ or CD8+ T cells sorted from blood, sampled in a trial of the OX40 agonist ivuxolimab. The origin of the receptors is an adult with an advanced solid tumor such as melanoma, head and neck, liver or kidney cancer.

This rearrangement joins TRBV2 to TRBJ2-7; D is unresolved. Germline-derived CDR1 and CDR2 are SNHLY and FYNNEI. V was cut by 6 bases and J by 3 bases, with 9 bases left in between. This CDR3 has 12 amino acids. CDR3 region: CASSTRRYEQYF. The CDR3 bases are TGTGCCAGCAGCACCAGACGCTACGAGCAGTACTTC.

This rearrangement joins TRBV5-1 to TRBJ1-4; TRBD1 matches at 9 bases. The V gene end was trimmed by 0 bases and the J gene end by 8 bases; junction bases not matched to a gene: 5. CDR1 is SGHRS and CDR2 is YFSETQ in the germline V gene. The CDR3 is made up of 15 amino acids. CDR3 coding DNA: TGCGCCAGCAGCTTGGGGACAGGGGAAAACGAAAAACTGTTTTTT. This gives the protein CASSLGTGENEKLFF.

The chain has TRBV29-1 and TRBJ2-7; the D is unclear. The CDR3 totals 12 residues. In germline, CDR1 is SQVTM, CDR2 ANQGSEA. Trimming left V 4 bases short and J 0 bases short, with 7 bases between. CDR3: CSVGLSSYEQYF. The CDR3 coding sequence is TGCAGCGTTGGCCTTAGCTCCTACGAGCAGTACTTC.

This clone was counted only a few times. The chain employs TRBV7-2 and TRBJ1-1; D might be TRBD1 (5 bases). The V end lost 3 bases, the J end lost 1 base, and 9 bases lay between the germline ends. The CDR3 has 14 amino acids. Germline V lookup: CDR1 SGHTA, CDR2 FQGNSA. The CDR3, as DNA: TGTGCCAGCAGCTTCTACGGGGGGAACACTGAAGCTTTCTTT. This encodes CASSFYGGNTEAFF.

In this sample, this clone turned up a few times. The chain links TRBV2 to TRBJ2-1; D not resolved. Germline CDR1 reads SNHLY; CDR2 reads FYNNEI. V was cut by 6 bases and J by 7 bases, with 7 bases left in between. This CDR3 region has 11 residues. CDR3 coding DNA: TGTGCCAGCAGCCGGGTAAATGAGCAGTTCTTC. Its protein product is CASSRVNEQFF.

The J gene is TRBJ1-4, the V gene TRBV29-1, with D perhaps TRBD1 (5 bases). The CDR3 is made up of 14 amino acids. V lost 5 bases and J 8 bases, leaving 18 bases between the germline ends. The germline CDR1 and CDR2 sequences are SQVTM and ANQGSEA. CDR3 residues: CSVRRAGGGEKLFF. The CDR3 nucleotides read TGCAGCGTTCGAAGGGCGGGGGGTGGAGAAAAACTGTTTTTT.

This sequence joins TRBV9 and TRBJ2-5; D is possibly TRBD1 or TRBD2 (7 bases each). The germline CDR1 and CDR2 sequences are SGDLS and YYNGEE. CDR3 length equals 16 residues. The ends were cut back, 3 bases at V and 5 bases at J, with 20 bases in the middle. In DNA, the CDR3 is TGTGCCAGCAGCGCACTAGCGTCAGGGGGTAGGGAGACCCAGTACTTC. Residues: CASSALASGGRETQYF.

The chain joins TRBV15 to TRBJ2-7; 14 bases fit TRBD2. The junction had 3 bases not matched to a gene; V was cut back by 0 bases and J by 2 bases. Germline V CDR1 and CDR2: LNHNV, YYDKDF (reference sequence). The CDR3 extends over 17 amino acids. In DNA, the CDR3 is TGTGCCACCAGCAGAGAGGGGACTAGCGGGAGCGCCTACGAGCAGTACTTC. Translating it yields CATSREGTSGSAYEQYF.